A single sample is the source of the 18 T cell receptor beta chains below, sequenced in a study of cytomegalovirus exposure and HLA in healthy donors. Clones were read by immunoSEQ multiplex PCR, and TCRdb kept only the in-frame ones, dropping some. In the table there are fewer than 200,000 clones, 85% of which are singletons. The source material was PBMCs. The receptors were gathered from a young man in good health and CMV-seropositive.

The chain uses TRBV28 and TRBJ1-1; D might be TRBD1 (6 bases). Germline-derived CDR1 and CDR2 are MDHEN and SYDVKM. This CDR3 has 17 amino acids. Trimming took off 3 bases at V and 4 bases at J, with 21 bases between the two ends. The CDR3 is CASSFEPGTRASTEAFF. CDR3 nucleotide sequence: TGTGCCAGCAGTTTTGAACCCGGGACACGGGCGTCCACTGAAGCTTTCTTT.

This clone occurred a few times. This chain joins TRBV7-2 and TRBJ2-1; a possible D gene is TRBD2 (5 bases). V lost 1 base and J lost 10, with 17 bases in between. CDR1 is SGHTA and CDR2 is FQGNSA in the germline V gene. CDR3 length: 15 amino acids. Written as DNA, the CDR3 is TGTGCCAGCAGCTTAGTAGGCCGTTTGGGGAGAGAGCAGTTCTTC. This gives the protein CASSLVGRLGREQFF.

This rearrangement joins TRBV19 to TRBJ2-3; the match to TRBD2 covers 10 bases. The V gene's germline CDR1 is LNHDA and CDR2 SQIVND (reference sequence). V shed 5 bases and J 2 bases; nucleotides not matched to a gene: 10. CDR3 length: 17 amino acids. The CDR3 DNA follows: TGTGCCAGTAGTTCTAGGACTAGCGGCCTATTCACAGATACGCAGTATTTT. Its translation is CASSSRTSGLFTDTQYF.

This clone has more than one count but fewer than ten. The CDR3 loop reads CASSQRGVNTEAFF. The CDR3, as DNA: TGCGCCAGCAGCCAACGCGGGGTGAACACTGAAGCTTTCTTT. J is TRBJ1-1 and V is TRBV4-1; D unresolved. Between the trimmed V and J ends, which lost 2 bases and 0 bases, there was a span of 7 bases. Germline CDR1 is MGHRA and CDR2 is YSYEKL. This CDR3 is built from 14 residues.

V and J are TRBV27 and TRBJ1-2; maybe TRBD1 (6 bases). The CDR3 has 15 residues. Trimming removed 2 bases from V and 4 bases from J, with 14 bases in between. CDR1 and CDR2 from the germline V gene are MNHEY and SMNVEV (reference sequence). Here the CDR3 reads CASSLTGMTSYGYTF. CDR3 nucleotides: TGTGCCAGCAGTTTAACAGGGATGACTTCCTATGGCTACACCTTC.

J is TRBJ2-7 and V is TRBV10-3; 9 bases are a match to TRBD1. V dropped 11 bases and J dropped 5; count of bases not matched to a gene: 13. There are 14 residues in the CDR3. Looked up from germline, CDR1 is ENHRY and CDR2 is SYGVKD. The CDR3 DNA reads as TGTGCCGCCGGTAAGGGACAGGGATCAGACGAGCAGTACTTC. It encodes CAAGKGQGSDEQYF.

This chain joins TRBV9 and TRBJ2-7; TRBD1 matches at 7 bases. CDR3 length: 16 amino acids. The trim removed 0 bases at V and 7 bases at J, leaving 13 bases unmatched. Germline CDR1 reads SGDLS; CDR2 reads YYNGEE. The CDR3 coding sequence is TGTGCCAGCAGCGTAGGTCCCCGACAGGGTAACCAGGAGCAGTACTTC. This translates into CASSVGPRQGNQEQYF.

The chain joins TRBV27 to TRBJ2-3; 7 nucleotides align to TRBD1. This CDR3 comprises 12 residues. Germline V gene lookup returns CDR1 MNHEY and CDR2 SMNVEV (reference sequence). Losses at the gene ends were 9 bases for V and 3 bases for J; bases not matched to a gene: 3. DNA of the CDR3: TGTGCCAGAGACAGGGATACAGATACGCAGTATTTT. Translating it yields CARDRDTDTQYF.

The gene calls are TRBV14 and TRBJ2-7; D unclear. The CDR3 is made up of 14 amino acids. Trimming took 1 base from V and 3 from J, leaving 10 bases between them. CDR1 is SGHDN and CDR2 is FVKESK in the germline V gene. CDR3 DNA sequence: TGTGCCAGCAGCCAAGTCAACTTAATCTACGAGCAGTACTTC. Its translation: CASSQVNLIYEQYF.

The rearrangement joins TRBV6-6 to TRBJ2-1; 10 nucleotides line up with TRBD1. Germline V gene data show CDR1 as MNHNY and CDR2 as SVGAGI (reference sequence). This CDR3 has 15 residues. J lost 7 bases, V lost 3 bases, and 6 bases had no gene match. The CDR3 here is CASSYRGTGENEQFF. DNA for the CDR3: TGTGCCAGCAGTTATAGGGGGACAGGGGAAAATGAGCAGTTCTTC.

V is TRBV10-3 and J is TRBJ2-3; TRBD2 is a possible D gene (7 bases). CDR1 is ENHRY and CDR2 is SYGVKD in the germline V gene. The V and J ends lost 4 bases and 4 bases respectively, with 18 bases between them. The CDR3 has 16 residues. Here the CDR3 reads CAISGRGPSTADTQYF. The CDR3 bases are TGTGCCATCAGTGGGCGGGGGCCCAGTACGGCAGATACGCAGTATTTT.

This chain links TRBV5-1 with TRBJ2-2; tentatively, D is TRBD1 (6 bases). The germline CDR1 and CDR2 sequences are SGHRS and YFSETQ. The V and J ends lost 5 bases and 1 base respectively, with 15 bases between them. The CDR3 is 16 amino acids. CDR3: CASSLYTGQNTGELFF. For the CDR3, the DNA is TGCGCCAGCAGTTTATACACGGGACAGAACACCGGGGAGCTGTTTTTT.

This chain links TRBV15 with TRBJ1-2, with 10 bases matching TRBD1. The CDR3 totals 17 residues. V was clipped by 2 bases and J by 2 bases; unmatched bases: 8. In germline, CDR1 is LNHNV, CDR2 YYDKDF (reference sequence). CDR3 region: CATSRSRGQGSNYGYTF. The DNA of the CDR3 is TGTGCCACCAGCAGATCCCGGGGACAGGGGTCGAACTATGGCTACACCTTC.

The chain has TRBV28 and TRBJ1-4; 7 bases map to TRBD1. After removal of 3 bases from V and 8 bases from J, the junction contained 6 bases not matched to a gene. The CDR3 totals 14 residues. Germline V gives CDR1 MDHEN, CDR2 SYDVKM. The DNA for the CDR3 is TGTGCCAGCAGTTTGGACAGGAAGCGGGAAAAACTGTTTTTT. Protein: CASSLDRKREKLFF. The complete variable domain, with remaining parts taken from reference TRBV28 and TRBJ1-4, reads DVKVTQSSRYLVKRTGEKVFLECVQDMDHENMFWYRQDPGLGLRLIYFSYDVKMKEKGDIPEGYSVSREKKERFSLILESASTNQTSMYLCASSLDRKREKLFFGSGTQLSVL.

The rearrangement joins TRBV28 to TRBJ1-5, with no clear D. The germline V gene has CDR1 MDHEN and CDR2 SYDVKM. V was shortened by 4 bases and J by 9 bases, with 10 bases between the two germline ends. This CDR3 has 12 residues. CDR3 nucleotide sequence: TGTGCCAGCAGTTGGGAGTATCGGCCCCAGCATTTT. Its protein product is CASSWEYRPQHF. The full variable domain, rest sourced from reference TRBV28 and TRBJ1-5, is DVKVTQSSRYLVKRTGEKVFLECVQDMDHENMFWYRQDPGLGLRLIYFSYDVKMKEKGDIPEGYSVSREKKERFSLILESASTNQTSMYLCASSWEYRPQHFGDGTRLSIL.

This clone has more than one count but fewer than ten. V usage is TRBV9 and J usage is TRBJ2-7; D is ambiguous. Trimming took 3 bases from V and 1 from J, leaving 17 bases between them. Germline CDR1 reads SGDLS; CDR2 reads YYNGEE. The CDR3 is 16 residues long. The DNA for the CDR3 is TGTGCCAGCAGCGCACAACCGATCCCCCCTTCCTACGAGCAGTACTTC. It encodes CASSAQPIPPSYEQYF.

The chain links TRBV7-2 to TRBJ2-3; 8 bases agree with TRBD2. Germline-derived CDR1 and CDR2 are SGHTA and FQGNSA. The CDR3 consists of 17 residues. V trimming: 3 bases; J trimming: 1 base; junction bases outside the gene matches: 9. This chain's CDR3 is CASSFSPAGGGTDTQYF. The CDR3 coding sequence is TGTGCCAGCAGCTTCTCCCCTGCGGGAGGAGGCACAGATACGCAGTATTTT.

The J gene is TRBJ1-2, the V gene TRBV28; 9 bases fit TRBD1. The J segment lost 6 bases and the V segment lost 1 base, leaving 9 bases of the junction unmatched. CDR1 and CDR2 from the germline V gene are MDHEN and SYDVKM. This CDR3 is 16 amino acids long. This CDR3 is CASSLLGQGSTNGYTF. In nucleotides, the CDR3 is TGTGCCAGCAGTTTATTGGGACAGGGCTCTACCAATGGCTACACCTTC.